Following are 7 T cell receptor beta chains from one sample sequenced in a study (dated by TCRdb to about 2016). Libraries came from RT-PCR. Sequenced using an Illumina MiSeq. The public reads were reanalyzed by TCRdb: fastp trimming at Q25, MiXCR alignment, in-frame beta chains only. Records with the same CDR3 protein are collapsed into one entry carrying the most frequent genes and DNA. The sample data list almost 700,000 distinct CDR3 sequences, and 11% to 15% of these were observed just once. The ten largest account for roughly 4% of the sample. Sequenced sample: memory CD4+ T cells from blood. All receptors come from a female donor in good health, serving as a healthy control.

Many counts were recorded for this clonotype. The J gene is TRBJ2-1, the V gene TRBV27; 10 bases line up with TRBD2. CDR3 length equals 15 residues. The trim removed 3 bases at V and 9 bases at J, leaving 8 bases unmatched. The V gene's germline CDR1 is MNHEY and CDR2 SMNVEV (reference sequence). The CDR3 loop is CASSFGLAGVGEQFF. The CDR3 region has the DNA TGTGCCAGCAGTTTTGGGCTAGCGGGAGTAGGTGAGCAGTTCTTC.

This clonotype turned up a few times. J is TRBJ2-3 and V is TRBV6-6; tentative D call: TRBD2 (6 bases). The germline V gene has CDR1 MNHNY and CDR2 SVGAGI (reference sequence). The CDR3 is made up of 14 amino acids. Between the trimmed V and J ends, which lost 5 bases and 2 bases, there was a span of 11 bases. CDR3 residues: CASSLPRDTDTQYF. CDR3 coding DNA: TGTGCCAGCAGTCTGCCGCGGGACACAGATACGCAGTATTTT.

The rearrangement links TRBV20-1 to TRBJ1-6; D is ambiguous. The V and J ends lost 3 bases and 5 bases respectively, with 11 bases between them. The CDR3 runs to 14 residues. Germline V lookup: CDR1 DFQATT, CDR2 SNEGSKA (reference sequence). The CDR3 sequence is CSASPQPNNSPLHF. The CDR3 coding sequence is TGCAGTGCTAGCCCTCAGCCGAATAATTCACCCCTCCACTTT.

This clonotype was counted at least ten times. The J gene is TRBJ1-2, the V gene TRBV20-1; TRBD1 aligns across 10 bases. The CDR3 consists of 13 residues. Germline CDR1 DFQATT, CDR2 SNEGSKA (reference sequence). Losses at the gene ends were 6 bases for V and 4 bases for J; bases not matched to a gene: 5. CDR3: CSAVTGGSYGYTF. CDR3 sequence (DNA): TGCAGTGCCGTGACAGGGGGCAGCTATGGCTACACCTTC.

In DNA form, the CDR3 reads TGTGCCAGCTCACCGCGAAGCGGGGGCTACAATGAGCAGTTCTTC. It codes for CASSPRSGGYNEQFF. The chain carries TRBV18 and TRBJ2-1; TRBD2 agrees at 8 bases. The V segment lost 3 bases and the J segment 3 bases; nucleotides outside the gene matches: 4. The CDR3 contains 15 residues. Germline loops: CDR1 KGHSH, CDR2 LQKENI.

This clonotype was recorded a few times. V gene TRBV18 combines with J gene TRBJ1-1; 7 bases are shared with TRBD1. Germline loops: CDR1 KGHSH, CDR2 LQKENI. The CDR3 runs 16 residues. V dropped 3 bases and J dropped 2; count of bases not matched to a gene: 9. This CDR3 is CASSPRTGDLNTEAFF. The CDR3, as DNA: TGTGCCAGCTCACCTCGAACAGGGGATCTTAACACTGAAGCTTTCTTT. Complete variable domain (other parts from reference TRBV18 and TRBJ1-1): NAGVMQNPRHLVRRRGQEARLRCSPMKGHSHVYWYRQLPEEGLKFMVYLQKENIIDESGMPKERFSAEFPKEGPSILRIQQVVRGDSAAYFCASSPRTGDLNTEAFFGQGTRLTVV.

This clonotype was counted between two and nine times. J is TRBJ2-4 and V is TRBV7-2; 14 bases match TRBD2. With V trimmed by 5 bases and J by 5 bases, 11 bases remained unmatched. Germline CDR1 is SGHTA and CDR2 is FQGNSA. This CDR3 has 18 amino acids. CDR3 in amino acids: CASSPRRLAGGGENIQYF. CDR3 bases: TGTGCCAGCAGCCCGCGCCGACTAGCGGGAGGGGGTGAAAACATTCAGTACTTC.